This is a list of T cell receptor beta chains from one sample in a study of blood T cell repertoires in COVID-19. Produced via immunoSEQ multiplex PCR; TCRdb's table is partial and in-frame only. The sample consists of hundreds of thousands of clones, approximately 88% of them appearing once. Sample: peripheral blood. The receptors were gathered from a human donor in a cohort sampled during active COVID-19. The CDR3 runs from the conserved cysteine through the conserved F or W. The D gene is left open where the match is weak. The size field is filled for only some rows; it gives once, few, many or a size class.

j_call v_call clone_size d_call cdr3_aa cdr3_nt
TRBJ1-1 TRBV6-5 . TRBD1 CASTKSGGMNTEAFF TGTGCCAGCACCAAATCAGGGGGCATGAACACTGAAGCTTTCTTT
TRBJ1-5 TRBV6-6 . . CASTPGSSNQPQHF TGTGCCAGCACCCCGGGTAGTAGCAATCAGCCCCAGCATTTT
TRBJ2-5 TRBV9 . TRBD2 CASSVYSGQETQYF TGTGCCAGCAGCGTATATAGCGGGCAAGAGACCCAGTACTTC
TRBJ2-7 TRBV5-6 . . CASSLTGLNEQYF TGTGCCAGCAGCTTGACAGGGTTGAACGAGCAGTACTTC
TRBJ1-1 TRBV5-1 . . CASSFSQENTEAFF TGCGCCAGCAGCTTTTCGCAGGAGAACACTGAAGCTTTCTTT
TRBJ2-7 TRBV10-3 many TRBD1 CAISLDRGDRGEQYF TGTGCCATCAGCCTCGACAGGGGTGACCGAGGCGAGCAGTACTTC
TRBJ2-7 TRBV15 few . CATSRGPAYEQYF TGTGCCACCAGCAGAGGCCCGGCCTACGAGCAGTACTTC
TRBJ1-1 TRBV19 . . CASSINGGVDTEAFF TGTGCCAGTAGTATAAACGGGGGGGTGGACACTGAAGCTTTCTTT
TRBJ2-7 TRBV6-5 . TRBD1 CASRNRDRGFYEQYF TGTGCCAGCAGAAACCGGGACAGGGGTTTCTACGAGCAGTACTTC
TRBJ1-4 TRBV7-9 once . CASSFQGGNEKLFF TGTGCCAGCAGCTTCCAGGGAGGTAATGAAAAACTGTTTTTT
TRBJ1-1 TRBV28 once TRBD1 CASRPGGLAEAFF TGTGCCAGCAGACCAGGGGGGTTGGCTGAAGCTTTCTTT
TRBJ2-7 TRBV27 . . CASSFQGRIYEQYF TGTGCCAGCAGTTTTCAGGGGCGAATCTACGAGCAGTACTTC
TRBJ2-1 TRBV9 . TRBD2 CASSAWTSEQFF TGTGCCAGCAGCGCCTGGACTAGCGAGCAGTTCTTC
TRBJ1-2 TRBV7-2 . TRBD1 CASSYGTGYGYTF TGTGCCAGCAGCTACGGGACAGGGTATGGCTACACCTTC
TRBJ2-7 TRBV19 . TRBD1 CASSGGTGSYEQYF TGTGCCAGTAGTGGGGGGACAGGTTCCTACGAGCAGTACTTC
TRBJ2-3 TRBV25-1 . TRBD2 CASSEISGTRFGTDTQYF TGTGCCAGCAGTGAAATTAGCGGGACCCGTTTTGGCACAGATACGCAGTATTTT
TRBJ2-5 TRBV20-1 . . CSASAPDGGTQYF TGCAGTGCTAGTGCACCCGACGGAGGGACCCAGTACTTC
TRBJ1-1 TRBV5-1 . TRBD1 CASSLSGQEAFF TGCGCCAGCAGCTTGTCGGGACAGGAAGCTTTCTTT
TRBJ1-2 TRBV19 . . CASSMLGLNYGYTF TGTGCCAGTAGTATGCTAGGACTTAACTATGGCTACACCTTC
TRBJ2-3 TRBV4-3 . . CASSQRLTDTQYF TGCGCCAGCAGCCAAAGACTGACAGATACGCAGTATTTT
TRBJ2-1 TRBV5-8 . . CASSLRSYNSYNEQFF TGTGCCAGCAGCTTGAGGAGCTACAACTCCTACAATGAGCAGTTCTTC
TRBJ1-1 TRBV19 . . CASSTSGSEAFF TGTGCCAGTAGTACTTCAGGCTCTGAAGCTTTCTTT
TRBJ1-3 TRBV7-9 . TRBD1 CASSGTTGGLEGNTIYF TGTGCCAGCAGCGGGACCACAGGGGGCTTGGAAGGAAACACCATATATTTT
TRBJ2-4 TRBV7-9 . TRBD1 CASSLGQGAKNIQYF TGTGCCAGCAGCTTAGGACAGGGAGCCAAAAACATTCAGTACTTC
TRBJ1-2 TRBV12-3/TRBV12-4 . TRBD1 CASSLGTARRAF TGTGCCAGCAGTCTCGGGACAGCGCGTAGGGCCTTC
TRBJ1-2 TRBV7-9 . . CASSFEANYGYTF TGTGCCAGCAGCTTTGAGGCTAACTATGGCTACACCTTC
TRBJ2-3 TRBV12-3/TRBV12-4 . . CASSLVIDTQYF TGTGCCAGCAGCCTAGTGATAGATACGCAGTATTTT
TRBJ1-1 TRBV19 . . CASSIDRELPNTEAFF TGTGCCAGTAGTATAGATCGAGAACTACCGAACACTGAAGCTTTCTTT
TRBJ2-6 TRBV7-7 . TRBD1 CASGGTGAGANVLTF TGTGCCAGCGGCGGGACAGGGGCGGGGGCCAACGTCCTGACTTTC
TRBJ1-1 TRBV5-1 . . CASSPRSMNTEAFF TGCGCCAGCAGCCCTAGGAGCATGAACACTGAAGCTTTCTTT
TRBJ2-5 TRBV12-3/TRBV12-4 . TRBD2 CASSLGGRGYF TGTGCCAGCAGTTTAGGTGGGAGGGGCTACTTC
TRBJ2-1 TRBV14 . TRBD1 CASSQNGQGSYNEQFF TGTGCCAGCAGCCAAAACGGACAGGGTAGCTACAATGAGCAGTTCTTC
TRBJ1-1 TRBV19 once TRBD1 CASNNRGAGAGAFF TGTGCCAGTAATAACAGGGGAGCTGGAGCTGGGGCTTTCTTT
TRBJ1-1 TRBV7-8 . . CASSLQGKLITEAFF TGTGCCAGCAGCTTGCAGGGCAAGTTGATCACTGAAGCTTTCTTT
TRBJ2-5 TRBV7-2 . . CASSKQGHQETQYF TGTGCCAGCAGCAAACAGGGTCACCAAGAGACCCAGTACTTC
TRBJ1-1 TRBV27 few . CASNRQGPNTEAFF TGTGCCAGCAATCGGCAGGGCCCCAACACTGAAGCTTTCTTT
TRBJ1-5 TRBV5-1 . TRBD1 CASSLEGQGMGQPQHF TGCGCCAGCAGCTTGGAAGGACAGGGCATGGGTCAGCCCCAGCATTTT
TRBJ1-5 TRBV4-3 . . CASSQDRGWGNSNQPQHF TGCGCCAGCAGCCAAGATCGGGGGTGGGGGAATAGCAATCAGCCCCAGCATTTT
TRBJ1-2 TRBV18 . . CASSQKQTGGYTF TGTGCCAGCTCACAGAAACAGACGGGGGGCTACACCTTC
TRBJ2-1 TRBV19 . TRBD1 CASSIRDSSYNEQFF TGTGCCAGTAGTATTCGGGACAGCTCCTACAATGAGCAGTTCTTC
TRBJ2-7 TRBV4-1 . . CASSQVGSYEQYF TGCGCCAGCAGCCAAGTGGGCAGCTACGAGCAGTACTTC
TRBJ1-6 TRBV19 once TRBD1 CASSFEDRAAPLHF TGTGCCAGTAGTTTCGAGGACAGGGCTGCACCCCTCCACTTT
TRBJ1-5 TRBV2 . . CASTRSPRGNQPQHF TGTGCCAGCACCAGATCCCCGCGGGGCAATCAGCCCCAGCATTTT
TRBJ2-2 TRBV4-3 once TRBD2 CASSQDLSGKPAGELFF TGCGCCAGCAGCCAAGATTTAAGCGGGAAACCAGCCGGGGAGCTGTTTTTT
TRBJ1-5 TRBV6-5 . TRBD1 CASSYSGTGGQPQHF TGTGCCAGCAGTTACTCTGGGACAGGGGGTCAGCCCCAGCATTTT
TRBJ2-1 TRBV7-8 . . CASSQGTREYNEQFF TGTGCCAGCAGCCAAGGGACAAGAGAGTACAATGAGCAGTTCTTC
TRBJ1-2 TRBV6-4 . TRBD1 CASSPGQGPGYTF TGTGCCAGCAGCCCCGGACAGGGACCCGGCTACACCTTC
TRBJ2-2 TRBV21-1 . . CASSKGQGGYTGELFF TGTGCCAGCAGCAAGGGACAGGGAGGGTACACCGGGGAGCTGTTTTTT
TRBJ2-5 TRBV7-2 once . CASSFGGGGETQYF TGTGCCAGCAGCTTCGGCGGGGGCGGGGAGACCCAGTACTTC
TRBJ2-7 TRBV7-2 . TRBD1 CASSLAGGYEQYF TGTGCCAGCAGCCTCGCAGGGGGCTACGAGCAGTACTTC
TRBJ2-7 TRBV30 once TRBD1 CAWTAGQGALFEQYF TGTGCCTGGACGGCGGGTCAGGGGGCGTTATTTGAGCAGTACTTC
TRBJ2-2 TRBV6-4 . TRBD1 CASSDSSRTGTGELFF TGTGCCAGCAGTGACTCGAGCCGGACAGGCACCGGGGAGCTGTTTTTT
TRBJ1-2 TRBV4-3 . TRBD1 CASSQEGTGYYGYTF TGCGCCAGCAGCCAAGAGGGGACAGGGTACTATGGCTACACCTTC
TRBJ1-2 TRBV7-8 . TRBD1 CASSFDRVDYGYTF TGTGCCAGCAGCTTTGACAGGGTAGACTATGGCTACACCTTC
TRBJ1-1 TRBV18 once TRBD1 CASLTGMNTEAFF TGTGCCAGCTTGACAGGGATGAACACTGAAGCTTTCTTT